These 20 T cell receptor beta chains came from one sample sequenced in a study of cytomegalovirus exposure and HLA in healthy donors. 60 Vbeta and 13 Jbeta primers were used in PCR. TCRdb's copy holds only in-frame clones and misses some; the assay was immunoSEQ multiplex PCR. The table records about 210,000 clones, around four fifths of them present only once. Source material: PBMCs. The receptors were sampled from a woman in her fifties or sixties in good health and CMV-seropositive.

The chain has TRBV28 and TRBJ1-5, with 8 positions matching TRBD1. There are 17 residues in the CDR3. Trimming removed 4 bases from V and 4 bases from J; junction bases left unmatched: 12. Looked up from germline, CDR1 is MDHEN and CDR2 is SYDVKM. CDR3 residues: CASSSVRQGSLNQPQHF. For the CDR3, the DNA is TGTGCCAGCAGTTCGGTCCGACAGGGGTCTCTGAATCAGCCCCAGCATTTT. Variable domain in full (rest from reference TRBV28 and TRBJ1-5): DVKVTQSSRYLVKRTGEKVFLECVQDMDHENMFWYRQDPGLGLRLIYFSYDVKMKEKGDIPEGYSVSREKKERFSLILESASTNQTSMYLCASSSVRQGSLNQPQHFGDGTRLSIL.

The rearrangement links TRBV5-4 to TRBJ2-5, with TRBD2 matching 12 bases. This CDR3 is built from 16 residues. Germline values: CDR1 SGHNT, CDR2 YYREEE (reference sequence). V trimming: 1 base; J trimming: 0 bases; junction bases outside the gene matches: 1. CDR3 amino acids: CASSLTSGGNQETQYF. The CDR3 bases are TGTGCCAGCAGCTTGACTAGCGGGGGGAACCAAGAGACCCAGTACTTC.

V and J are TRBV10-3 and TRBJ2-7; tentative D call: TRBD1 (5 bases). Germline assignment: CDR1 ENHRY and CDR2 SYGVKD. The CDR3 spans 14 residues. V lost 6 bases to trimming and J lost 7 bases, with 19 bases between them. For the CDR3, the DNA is TGTGCCATCAGCCCTGGTGCTAGGGGAAATGAGCAGTACTTC. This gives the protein CAISPGARGNEQYF.

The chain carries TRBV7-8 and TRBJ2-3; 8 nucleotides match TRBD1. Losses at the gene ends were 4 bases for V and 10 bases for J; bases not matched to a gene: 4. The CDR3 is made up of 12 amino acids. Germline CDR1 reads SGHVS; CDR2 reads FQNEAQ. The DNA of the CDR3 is TGTGCCAGCAGCTCGGACAGGGCCGCGCAGTATTTT. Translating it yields CASSSDRAAQYF.

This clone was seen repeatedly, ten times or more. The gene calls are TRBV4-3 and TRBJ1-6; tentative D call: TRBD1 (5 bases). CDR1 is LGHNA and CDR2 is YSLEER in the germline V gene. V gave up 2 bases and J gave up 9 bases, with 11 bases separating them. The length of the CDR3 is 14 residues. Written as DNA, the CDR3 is TGCGCCAGCAGCCAAAAGAGGGGAGGTTCACCCCTCCACTTT. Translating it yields CASSQKRGGSPLHF.

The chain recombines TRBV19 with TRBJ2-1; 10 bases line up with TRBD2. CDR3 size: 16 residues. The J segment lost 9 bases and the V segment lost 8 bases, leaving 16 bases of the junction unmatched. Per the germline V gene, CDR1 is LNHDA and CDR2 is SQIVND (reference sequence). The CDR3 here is CASSPTPAGGLGEQFF. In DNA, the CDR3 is TGTGCCAGTTCTCCTACTCCAGCGGGGGGGCTGGGTGAGCAGTTCTTC. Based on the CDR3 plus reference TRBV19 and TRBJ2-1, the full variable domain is DGGITQSPKYLFRKEGQNVTLSCEQNLNHDAMYWYRQDPGQGLRLIYYSQIVNDFQKGDIAEGYSVSREKKESFPLTVTSAQKNPTAFYLCASSPTPAGGLGEQFFGPGTRLTVL.

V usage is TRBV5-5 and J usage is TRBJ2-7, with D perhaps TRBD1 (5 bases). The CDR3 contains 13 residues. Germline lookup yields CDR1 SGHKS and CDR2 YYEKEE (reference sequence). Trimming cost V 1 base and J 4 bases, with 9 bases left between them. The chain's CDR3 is CASSLQGGYEQYF. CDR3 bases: TGTGCCAGCAGCTTGCAGGGTGGGTACGAGCAGTACTTC.

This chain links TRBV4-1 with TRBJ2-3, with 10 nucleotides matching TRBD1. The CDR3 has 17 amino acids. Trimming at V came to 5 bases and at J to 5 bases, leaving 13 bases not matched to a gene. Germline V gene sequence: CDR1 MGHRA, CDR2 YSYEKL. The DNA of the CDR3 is TGCGCCAGCAGCAAGGGAGTCCCGACAGGGGGCGGAGATACGCAGTATTTT. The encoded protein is CASSKGVPTGGGDTQYF.

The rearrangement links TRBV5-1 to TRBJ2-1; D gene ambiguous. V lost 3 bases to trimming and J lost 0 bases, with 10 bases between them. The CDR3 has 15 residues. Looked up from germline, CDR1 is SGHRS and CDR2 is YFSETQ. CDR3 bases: TGCGCCAGCAGCTATACTGTGAGCTCCTACAATGAGCAGTTCTTC. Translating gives CASSYTVSSYNEQFF.

CDR3 in amino acids: CASSQTGTGVSPLHF. CDR3 coding DNA: TGTGCCAGCAGTCAGACCGGGACAGGGGTATCTCCCCTCCACTTT. J is TRBJ1-6 and V is TRBV6-5; TRBD1 matches at 10 bases. The CDR3 extends over 15 amino acids. The germline V gene has CDR1 MNHEY and CDR2 SVGAGI. The J segment lost 13 bases and the V segment lost 5 bases, leaving 11 bases of the junction unmatched.

CDR3 loop: CASSLLGKVSSYNEQFF. As DNA, the CDR3 is TGTGCCAGCAGCTTACTAGGCAAGGTGAGTTCCTACAATGAGCAGTTCTTC. This chain uses TRBV7-3 with TRBJ2-1; D uncertain. Trimming took 2 bases from V and 1 from J, leaving 15 bases between them. Germline V CDR1 and CDR2: SGHTA, FQGTGA. This CDR3 has 17 residues.

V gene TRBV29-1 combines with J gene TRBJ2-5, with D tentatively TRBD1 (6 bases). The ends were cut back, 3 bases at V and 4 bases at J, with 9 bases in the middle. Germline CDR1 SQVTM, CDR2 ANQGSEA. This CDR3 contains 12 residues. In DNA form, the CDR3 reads TGCAGCGTTGAGGCCAGGGGAGAGACCCAGTACTTC. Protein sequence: CSVEARGETQYF.

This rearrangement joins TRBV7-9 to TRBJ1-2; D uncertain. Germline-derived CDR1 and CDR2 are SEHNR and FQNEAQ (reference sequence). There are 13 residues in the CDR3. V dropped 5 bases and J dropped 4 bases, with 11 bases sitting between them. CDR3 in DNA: TGTGCCAGCAGCACTACACCTACCTATGGCTACACCTTC. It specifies CASSTTPTYGYTF.

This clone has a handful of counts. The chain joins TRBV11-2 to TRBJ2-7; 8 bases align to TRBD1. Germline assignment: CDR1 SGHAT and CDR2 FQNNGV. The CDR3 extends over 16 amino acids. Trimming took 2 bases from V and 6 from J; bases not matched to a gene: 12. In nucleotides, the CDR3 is TGTGCCAGCAGCTTAAGAATGTCAGGGGGCGCGGGCGAGCAGTACTTC. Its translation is CASSLRMSGGAGEQYF.

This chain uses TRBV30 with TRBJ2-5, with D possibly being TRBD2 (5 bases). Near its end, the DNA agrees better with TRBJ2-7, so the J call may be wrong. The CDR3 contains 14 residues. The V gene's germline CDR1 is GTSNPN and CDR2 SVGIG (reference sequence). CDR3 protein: CAWATGLASYEQYF. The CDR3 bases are TGTGCCTGGGCCACCGGACTCGCCTCCTACGAGCAGTACTTC.

Here the CDR3 reads CASSPISMNTEAFF. CDR3 DNA sequence: TGTGCCAGCTCACCAATTTCAATGAACACTGAAGCTTTCTTT. The chain has TRBV18 and TRBJ1-1, with D uncertain. Germline V lookup: CDR1 KGHSH, CDR2 LQKENI. The CDR3 covers 14 residues. V gave up 2 bases and J gave up 0 bases, with 7 bases separating them.

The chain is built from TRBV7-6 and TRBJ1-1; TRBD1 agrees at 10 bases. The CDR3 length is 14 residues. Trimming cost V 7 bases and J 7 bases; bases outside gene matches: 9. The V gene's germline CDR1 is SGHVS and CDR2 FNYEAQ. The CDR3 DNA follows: TGTGCCAGCACATTGGGGGACAGGGGCGGTGAAGCTTTCTTT. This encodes CASTLGDRGGEAFF.

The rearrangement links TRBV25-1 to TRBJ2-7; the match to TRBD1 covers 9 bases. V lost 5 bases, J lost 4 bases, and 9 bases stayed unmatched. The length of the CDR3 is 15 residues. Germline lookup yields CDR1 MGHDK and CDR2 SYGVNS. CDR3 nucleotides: TGTGCCAGCAGTAACCCCGGGACAGGGAAATACGAGCAGTACTTC. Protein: CASSNPGTGKYEQYF.

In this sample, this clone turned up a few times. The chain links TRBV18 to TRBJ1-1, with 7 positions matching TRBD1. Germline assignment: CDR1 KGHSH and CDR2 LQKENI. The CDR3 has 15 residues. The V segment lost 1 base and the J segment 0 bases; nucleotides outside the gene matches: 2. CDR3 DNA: TGTGCCAGCTCACCACAGGGGGCTATGAACACTGAAGCTTTCTTT. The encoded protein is CASSPQGAMNTEAFF.

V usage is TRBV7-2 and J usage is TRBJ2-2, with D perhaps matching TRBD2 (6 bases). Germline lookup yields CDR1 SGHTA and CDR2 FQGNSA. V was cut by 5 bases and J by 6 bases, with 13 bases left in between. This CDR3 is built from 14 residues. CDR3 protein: CASSPHGDSGELFF. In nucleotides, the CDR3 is TGTGCCAGCAGCCCTCACGGGGACTCCGGGGAGCTGTTTTTT.